The 10 T cell receptor beta chains listed next were all sequenced from one sample in a study of breast tumors, draining lymph nodes, adjacent tissues. MiXCR was run by TCRdb on the multiplex PCR reads, yielding one entry per CDR3 protein. The data contain approximately 300,000 distinct CDR3 sequences, over 30% of them singletons. Samples came from axillary lymph nodes draining the breast cancer. The sequencing sample was made of axillary lymph node tissue. These receptors were taken from a female donor with breast cancer. Some clones in this sample may be carry-over from other donors' samples.

With regard to this clonotype: This clone may be a read error of a much larger clone one base away. The V call is TRBV20-1, the J call TRBJ2-1; possibly TRBD2 for D (6 bases). From germline, CDR1 is DFQATT and CDR2 SNEGSKA (reference sequence). This CDR3 has 13 residues. Trimming shortened V by 6 bases and J by 4 bases, and 13 bases separated the two germline ends. CDR3 protein: CSAAGLLYNEQFF. Written as DNA, the CDR3 is TGCAGTGCAGCGGGCCTCCTTTACAATGAGCAGTTCTTC.

The chain recombines TRBV2 with TRBJ1-5; a weak D match, TRBD1 (5 bases). This CDR3 contains 14 residues. The germline V gene has CDR1 SNHLY and CDR2 FYNNEI. The V gene lost 4 bases and the J gene lost 11 bases, with 18 bases spanning the gap. In DNA, the CDR3 is TGTGCCAGCAGTGTGACAGCGGGAGATGAGACCCAGCATTTT. It yields the protein CASSVTAGDETQHF.

This chain uses TRBV5-4 with TRBJ2-5; D possibly corresponds to TRBD2 (6 bases). Germline V gene sequence: CDR1 SGHNT, CDR2 YYREEE (reference sequence). The V and J ends lost 4 bases and 2 bases respectively, with 6 bases between them. This CDR3 contains 12 residues. This CDR3 is CASSAGQETQYF. The CDR3 DNA reads as TGTGCCAGCAGCGCGGGGCAAGAGACCCAGTACTTC.

In its sample, this clonotype was seen a few times. The rearrangement links TRBV6-2 or TRBV6-3 to TRBJ1-4; possibly TRBD1 for D (5 bases). The CDR3 contains 17 residues. Germline V lookup: CDR1 MNHEY, CDR2 SVGEGT. Trimming took off 0 bases at V and 4 bases at J, with 15 bases between the two ends. The CDR3, as DNA: TGTGCCAGCAGTTACTCCGCCAGCGACAGCTTTAATGAAAAACTGTTTTTT. Translated: CASSYSASDSFNEKLFF.

Points on this clonotype: One base away lies a much larger clone, so this may be a sequencing read error. This is likely a read error, given that the CDR3 carries no conserved phenylalanine or tryptophan at its end. The V and J genes are TRBV7-9 and TRBJ2-7, with D perhaps given as TRBD1 or TRBD2 (5 bases each). The ends were cut back, 3 bases at V and 8 bases at J, with 11 bases in the middle. CDR1 SEHNR and CDR2 FQNEAQ come from the germline V gene (reference sequence). The CDR3 is made up of 12 amino acids. Written as DNA, the CDR3 is TGTGCCAGCAGCTTGGGGGTAGGACAGCAGTACTCC. It codes for CASSLGVGQQYS.

CDR3 DNA: TGCAGCGTTGTGGGGGGCGCGGACGGCTACACCTTC. Its translation is CSVVGGADGYTF. V gene TRBV29-1 combines with J gene TRBJ1-2, with TRBD1 as a possible D gene (6 bases). V lost 4 bases to trimming and J lost 8 bases, with 14 bases between them. The CDR3 has 12 residues. CDR1 SQVTM and CDR2 ANQGSEA come from the germline V gene. Drawing the rest from reference TRBV29-1 and TRBJ1-2, the complete variable domain is SAVISQKPSRDICQRGTSLTIQCQVDSQVTMMFWYRQQPGQSLTLIATANQGSEATYESGFVIDKFPISRPNLTFSTLTVSNMSPEDSSIYLCSVVGGADGYTFGSGTRLTVV.

This clonotype has just one count. This chain connects TRBV5-1 to TRBJ1-1; 7 bases align to TRBD1. Trimming removed 3 bases from V and 0 bases from J; junction bases left unmatched: 5. The CDR3 sequence is 15 residues long. Germline V gives CDR1 SGHRS, CDR2 YFSETQ. The CDR3 loop is CASSSRQGVNTEAFF. CDR3 nucleotide sequence: TGCGCCAGCAGCTCGCGACAGGGAGTGAACACTGAAGCTTTCTTT.

The gene calls are TRBV2 and TRBJ1-1; 7 bases line up with TRBD1. V dropped 6 bases and J dropped 4; count of bases not matched to a gene: 2. The CDR3 contains 12 residues. Germline assignment: CDR1 SNHLY and CDR2 FYNNEI. CDR3 protein: CASRRDSTEAFF. CDR3 in DNA: TGTGCCAGCAGGAGGGACAGCACTGAAGCTTTCTTT.

As to this clonotype: With a much larger clone just one base away, this may be a read error. The chain joins TRBV19 to TRBJ2-2; 11 bases are a match to TRBD2. CDR1 and CDR2 from the germline V gene are LNHDA and SQIVND (reference sequence). CDR3 length: 18 residues. The CDR3 reads CASTYVSGRAGLAGGLFF. DNA for the CDR3: TGTGCCAGTACTTACGTTAGCGGGAGGGCCGGTTTGGCCGGGGGGCTGTTTTTT.

This clonotype appeared many times. The gene calls are TRBV9 and TRBJ2-1, with D tentatively TRBD1 or TRBD2 (5 bases each). This CDR3 has 12 residues. CDR1 SGDLS and CDR2 YYNGEE come from the germline V gene. V lost 0 bases, J lost 10 bases, and 8 bases lay in between. The CDR3 DNA reads TGTGCCAGCAGCGTAGGGGACGGGGAGCAGTTCTTC. Translated, it gives CASSVGDGEQFF. Full variable domain (outside the CDR3, taken from reference TRBV9 and TRBJ2-1): DSGVTQTPKHLITATGQRVTLRCSPRSGDLSVYWYQQSLDQGLQFLIQYYNGEERAKGNILERFSAQQFPDLHSELNLSSLELGDSALYFCASSVGDGEQFFGPGTRLTVL.